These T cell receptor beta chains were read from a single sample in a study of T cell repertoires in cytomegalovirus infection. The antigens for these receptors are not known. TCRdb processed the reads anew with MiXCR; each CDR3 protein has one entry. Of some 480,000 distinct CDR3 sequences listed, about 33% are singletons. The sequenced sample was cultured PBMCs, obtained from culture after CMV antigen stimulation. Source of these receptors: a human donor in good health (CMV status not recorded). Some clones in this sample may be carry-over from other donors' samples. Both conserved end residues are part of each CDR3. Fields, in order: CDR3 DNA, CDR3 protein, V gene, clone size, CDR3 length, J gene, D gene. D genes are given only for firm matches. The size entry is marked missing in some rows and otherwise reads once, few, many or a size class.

TGTGCCAGCAGCTCCCCTATGCCGAACACTGAAGCTTTCTTT	CASSSPMPNTEAFF	TRBV7-2	many	14	TRBJ1-1	-
TGTGCCAGCAGTTACTCGATGTTCGGGGGGCAGGACACTGAAGCTTTCTTT	CASSYSMFGGQDTEAFF	TRBV6-6	few	17	TRBJ1-1	-
TGTGCCAGCAGCTTAGCGAGAGGGGAGGGCACTGAAGCTTTCTTT	CASSLARGEGTEAFF	TRBV7-2	few	15	TRBJ1-1	-
TGCGCCAGCAGCCATGCCCGGCAGGGCGACACCGGGGAGCTGTTTTTT	CASSHARQGDTGELFF	TRBV5-1	few	16	TRBJ2-2	-
TGTGCCAGCAGCTTATCGAGGGGACTTGGAGGTGAGACCCAGTACTTC	CASSLSRGLGGETQYF	TRBV7-9	-	16	TRBJ2-5	-
TGTGCCAGCAGCCAAGAGGGGGGAGAGGGGAACATTCAGTACTTC	CASSQEGGEGNIQYF	TRBV4-2	few	15	TRBJ2-4	-
TGTGCCAGCAGCCAACGGCCGGGACTAGCGCCTAGGGGGAATGAGCAGTTCTTC	CASSQRPGLAPRGNEQFF	TRBV7-9	-	18	TRBJ2-1	TRBD2
TGTGCCAGCAGCTTGCAGGGCAGCACTGAAGCTTTCTTT	CASSLQGSTEAFF	TRBV12-3/TRBV12-4	-	13	TRBJ1-1	-
TGTGCCAGCAGTTTGAGAGGCGCTGACAGGGGGGATGGCTACACCTTC	CASSLRGADRGDGYTF	TRBV28	few	16	TRBJ1-2	TRBD1
TGTGCCAGCAGCCTAGGGGGGGGTCCCTACGAGCAGTACTTC	CASSLGGGPYEQYF	TRBV7-8	many	14	TRBJ2-7	-
TGTGCCAGCAGCTTAGATAGCACTACCACAGATACGCAGTATTTT	CASSLDSTTTDTQYF	TRBV11-3	few	15	TRBJ2-3	-
TGTGCCAGTAGTATCCAGGTTAACTATGGCTACACCTTC	CASSIQVNYGYTF	TRBV19	few	13	TRBJ1-2	-
TGTGCCTGGAGTGCTGGGGCGTATAGCAATCAGCCCCAGCATTTT	CAWSAGAYSNQPQHF	TRBV30	-	15	TRBJ1-5	-
TGTGCCAGCAGTAAAACTAGCGGGGCTAACAATGAGCAGTTCTTC	CASSKTSGANNEQFF	TRBV5-4	-	15	TRBJ2-1	TRBD2
TGTGCCAGCAGATTAGAGCGGAGCTCCTACAATGAGCAGTTCTTC	CASRLERSSYNEQFF	TRBV7-2	few	15	TRBJ2-1	-
TGTGCCAGCAGTGAAGCGTCGTGGGCAGATACGCAGTATTTT	CASSEASWADTQYF	TRBV6-1	few	14	TRBJ2-3	-
TGTGCCAGCAGTGATCTAGCCTACAATGAGCAGTTCTTC	CASSDLAYNEQFF	TRBV27	few	13	TRBJ2-1	-
TGTGCCAGCAGTTTTAGCACGGGGGGCTACAATGAGCAGTTCTTC	CASSFSTGGYNEQFF	TRBV12-3/TRBV12-4	few	15	TRBJ2-1	TRBD2
TGTGCCATCAGTCCCGGGACAAAGGCAGATACGCAGTATTTT	CAISPGTKADTQYF	TRBV10-3	-	14	TRBJ2-3	-
TGTGCCATCAGTGCAGAATACGAGCAGTACTTC	CAISAEYEQYF	TRBV10-3	few	11	TRBJ2-7	-
TGTGCCAGCAGCTTGAACCGGCGGGGGGAAGAGACCCAGTACTTC	CASSLNRRGEETQYF	TRBV7-2	-	15	TRBJ2-5	TRBD2
TGCAGCGTTGTAGCTCTAGCGGGAGATCGAGTTATCAATGAGCAGTTCTTC	CSVVALAGDRVINEQFF	TRBV29-1	few	17	TRBJ2-1	TRBD2
TGTGCCAGCAAGACGAGTAGCGGGAGTGGGGAGCTGTTTTTT	CASKTSSGSGELFF	TRBV7-2	many	14	TRBJ2-2	TRBD2
TGTGCCAGCGAGGGGGCGCGAAACTATGGCTACACCTTC	CASEGARNYGYTF	TRBV28	few	13	TRBJ1-2	TRBD1
TGTGCCAGCTCACCACAGGAAGAGACCCAGTACTTC	CASSPQEETQYF	TRBV18	few	12	TRBJ2-5	-
TGTGCCAGCACCGCTTACAGGGTTTATTATGGCTACACCTTC	CASTAYRVYYGYTF	TRBV28	once	14	TRBJ1-2	-
TGTGCCAGCAGCGCCGGTTTTGATGAGCAGTTCTTC	CASSAGFDEQFF	TRBV6-2/TRBV6-3	few	12	TRBJ2-1	-
TGTGCCAGCAGCTTATATCTTAGCGGGAGCCCTGGCACAGATACGCAGTATTTT	CASSLYLSGSPGTDTQYF	TRBV7-2	few	18	TRBJ2-3	TRBD2
TGTGCCAGCAGTTATTCATCGTACGACTCTGACCCCCGTGGCTACACCTTC	CASSYSSYDSDPRGYTF	TRBV6-2/TRBV6-3	-	17	TRBJ1-2	-
TGTGCCAGCAGACCGGGGGACCGCACCTTCTCCGAGCAGTACTTC	CASRPGDRTFSEQYF	TRBV27	-	15	TRBJ2-7	-
TGCGCCAGCAGCCCCGGGATAGCATGGGACATTCAGTACTTC	CASSPGIAWDIQYF	TRBV4-1	few	14	TRBJ2-4	-
TGTGCCAGCAGAACCGGGACACCACTTGGGCCCCAGCATTTT	CASRTGTPLGPQHF	TRBV28	-	14	TRBJ1-5	-
TGTGCCAGCAGCCCGAGGGACAGGGGCGGAAACGAGCAGTACTTC	CASSPRDRGGNEQYF	TRBV7-8	few	15	TRBJ2-7	TRBD1
TGTGCCAGCAGTAACGGGCAGGCATCAATTGAAGCTTTCTTT	CASSNGQASIEAFF	TRBV6-1	few	14	TRBJ1-1	-
TGCGCCAGCAGCTCGGGACTAGCGGGAGGGAGTACAGATACGCAGTATTTT	CASSSGLAGGSTDTQYF	TRBV5-1	few	17	TRBJ2-3	TRBD2
TGCGCCAGCAGTGTAGCGGGAGGTACAGATACGCAGTATTTT	CASSVAGGTDTQYF	TRBV10-1	many	14	TRBJ2-3	TRBD2
TGTGCCAGCAGGAAACGACAGGGAATCAACACCGGGGAGCTGTTTTTT	CASRKRQGINTGELFF	TRBV5-6	-	16	TRBJ2-2	TRBD1
TGTGCCAGCAGGGATGCCGGGGGACTAGCGGGAGTTGGGCAGTTCTTC	CASRDAGGLAGVGQFF	TRBV5-4	-	16	TRBJ2-1	TRBD2
TGCGCCAGCAGCCAAGACATCGGGCCTAACACCGGGGAGCTGTTTTTT	CASSQDIGPNTGELFF	TRBV4-3	-	16	TRBJ2-2	-
TGTGCCAGCAGTCTCGGGACAGGGAAGGATGGCTACACCTTC	CASSLGTGKDGYTF	TRBV28	few	14	TRBJ1-2	TRBD1
TGTGCCAGCAGTGATAGTTGGCAAGGCTACACCTTC	CASSDSWQGYTF	TRBV25-1	-	12	TRBJ1-2	-
TGTGCCAGCACTGCGGGAGGGAAAGAGACCCAGTACTTC	CASTAGGKETQYF	TRBV7-2	many	13	TRBJ2-5	TRBD2
TGTGCCAGCAGTTCCCTTTCGGCCAGGGAGGAAGCTTTCTTT	CASSSLSAREEAFF	TRBV6-1	-	14	TRBJ1-1	-
TGTGCCAGCAGTTACTCGGTCGGCGCGGGTGCAACTAATGAAAAACTGTTTTTT	CASSYSVGAGATNEKLFF	TRBV6-2/TRBV6-3	-	18	TRBJ1-4	-
TGTGCCAGCAGCTGGGGGGGGGGCCATCAGCCCCAGCATTTT	CASSWGGGHQPQHF	TRBV12-3/TRBV12-4	many	14	TRBJ1-5	-
TGTGCCAGCAGCCCCCCCGGGGGACTAGCGGGTCCGAGCTCCTACAATGAGCAGTTCTTC	CASSPPGGLAGPSSYNEQFF	TRBV11-2	-	20	TRBJ2-1	TRBD2
TGCAGTGCTAGGCCCGGGACTAGCGGGAGCCGGGGGACCTACAATGAGCAGTTCTTC	CSARPGTSGSRGTYNEQFF	TRBV20-1	-	19	TRBJ2-1	TRBD2
TGTGCCAGCAGCTTAGAACTGAGCGGCTCCTACGAGCAGTACTTC	CASSLELSGSYEQYF	TRBV7-2	many	15	TRBJ2-7	-
TGTGCCAGCAGTTTCACGGGAGGGGAAAAACTGTTTTTT	CASSFTGGEKLFF	TRBV12-3/TRBV12-4	-	13	TRBJ1-4	-
TGTGCCAGCAGACTTACAGGGGCATACGAGCAGTACTTC	CASRLTGAYEQYF	TRBV28	-	13	TRBJ2-7	TRBD1
TGTGCTAGTGGTTTGGTGCTAACTAGCGGCTTTTACAATGAGCAGTTCTTC	CASGLVLTSGFYNEQFF	TRBV12-5	-	17	TRBJ2-1	TRBD2
TGTGCCAGCAGCTTAGCCCCCAGACCCTACGAGCAGTACTTC	CASSLAPRPYEQYF	TRBV7-6	-	14	TRBJ2-7	-
TGTGCCAGCGGATCCTCCACAGGGGACCCAAATCAGCCCCAGCATTTT	CASGSSTGDPNQPQHF	TRBV7-9	few	16	TRBJ1-5	TRBD1
TGCAGTGCTAGAGGTTGGGCCTTCCACAACTATGGCTACACCTTC	CSARGWAFHNYGYTF	TRBV20-1	many	15	TRBJ1-2	-
TGTGCCAGCAGCTCTCCAACTAGCGGGCACACAGATACGCAGTATTTT	CASSSPTSGHTDTQYF	TRBV6-2/TRBV6-3	-	16	TRBJ2-3	TRBD2
TGTGCCAGCAGCGGGAAAACTTGGGACACTGAAGCTTTCTTT	CASSGKTWDTEAFF	TRBV12-3/TRBV12-4	-	14	TRBJ1-1	-
TGTGCCAGCAGCTTAAGTGTGGCTTGGCAGGGGGCTGGCGGGGAGCTGTTTTTT	CASSLSVAWQGAGGELFF	TRBV7-3	few	18	TRBJ2-2	TRBD1
TGTGCCAGCAGTTACCCGGAGGGCGGAGGACCAGATACGCAGTATTTT	CASSYPEGGGPDTQYF	TRBV28	-	16	TRBJ2-3	-
TGTGCCAGCAGCTTAGGTATTGACAGCGTTGATACGCAGTATTTT	CASSLGIDSVDTQYF	TRBV11-2	few	15	TRBJ2-3	-